The 13 T cell receptor beta chains below were found in one sample sequenced in a study of blood T cell repertoires in COVID-19. Generated by immunoSEQ multiplex PCR, the TCRdb table keeps only in-frame clones and is missing some. The sample gives about 200,000 clones, about nine tenths of which show up once; less than 7.5% is in the top ten. Specimen: peripheral blood. These receptor sequences come from a man in his sixties who had recovered from COVID-19.

The chain combines TRBV19 with TRBJ2-3; 7 bases map to TRBD1. Germline CDR1 LNHDA, CDR2 SQIVND (reference sequence). The CDR3 totals 14 residues. The ends lost 4 bases at V and 5 bases at J; junction bases unmatched: 6. CDR3 loop: CASSKGRGIDTQYF. The CDR3 bases are TGTGCCAGTAGTAAGGGCAGGGGGATAGATACGCAGTATTTT. Together with reference TRBV19 and TRBJ2-3, the CDR3 gives the full variable domain: DGGITQSPKYLFRKEGQNVTLSCEQNLNHDAMYWYRQDPGQGLRLIYYSQIVNDFQKGDIAEGYSVSREKKESFPLTVTSAQKNPTAFYLCASSKGRGIDTQYFGPGTRLTVL.

CDR3: CASSQAELRGSGNTIYF. CDR3 bases: TGTGCCAGCAGCCAAGCAGAACTCAGGGGCTCTGGAAACACCATATATTTT. V gene TRBV3-1 (or the pseudogene TRBV3-2) combines with J gene TRBJ1-3; possible D gene TRBD1, 6 bases. CDR3 length: 17 amino acids. Germline V gene data show CDR1 as LGHDT and CDR2 as YNNKEL (reference sequence). V was cut by 1 base and J by 0 bases, with 13 bases left in between.

This CDR3 is CASSFTSGREQYF. The CDR3 DNA reads TGTGCCAGCAGCTTTACTAGCGGTCGCGAGCAGTACTTC. This rearrangement joins TRBV7-3 to TRBJ2-7; the match to TRBD2 covers 8 bases. The CDR3 length is 13 residues. Germline CDR1 and CDR2: SGHTA and FQGTGA. V shed 3 bases, J shed 6 bases, and the junction held 4 bases outside the gene matches.

Here the CDR3 reads CASSGQDLPTTEAFF. CDR3 nucleotides: TGTGCCAGCAGCGGACAGGATTTACCGACGACTGAAGCTTTCTTT. The V call is TRBV21-1, the J call TRBJ1-1; the table's D call, TRBD1, has no DNA check behind it. TRBV21-1 is shown as a pseudogene. The CDR3 consists of 15 residues.

The chain joins TRBV7-3 to TRBJ2-1; 7 nucleotides match TRBD1. CDR3 length: 13 amino acids. V was pared by 5 bases and J by 6 bases, with 4 bases of the junction left unmatched. Germline values: CDR1 SGHTA, CDR2 FQGTGA. DNA of the CDR3: TGTGCCAGCAGCCCCACAGGGGTCAATGAGCAGTTCTTC. It specifies CASSPTGVNEQFF.

The J gene is TRBJ2-1, the V gene TRBV7-2, with D unclear. V was pared by 5 bases and J by 6 bases, with 8 bases between. CDR1 and CDR2 (germline): SGHTA, FQGNSA. CDR3 length: 12 amino acids. CDR3 bases: TGTGCCAGCAGCCTCAGTTTCAATGAGCAGTTCTTC. Translated, it gives CASSLSFNEQFF.

V is TRBV3-1 (or the pseudogene TRBV3-2) and J is TRBJ2-3; D gene unclear. V was clipped by 0 bases and J by 8 bases, with 9 bases between them. Germline CDR1 and CDR2: LGHDT and YNNKEL (reference sequence). This CDR3 spans 13 amino acids. CDR3 nucleotide sequence: TGTGCCAGCAGCCAAGATTCGCGGTCTACGCAGTATTTT. Protein product: CASSQDSRSTQYF.

The chain employs TRBV19 and TRBJ1-5; 9 bases match TRBD1. Germline CDR1 is LNHDA and CDR2 is SQIVND (reference sequence). V shed 7 bases, J shed 6 bases, and the junction held 13 bases outside the gene matches. CDR3 length: 16 residues. The CDR3 DNA sequence: TGTGCCAGTATCGACCGGGGACAGGGTGTTTCTCAGCCCCAGCATTTT. It is translated as CASIDRGQGVSQPQHF.

This chain links TRBV5-1 with TRBJ1-3, with D possibly being TRBD1 (6 bases). Germline CDR1 SGHRS, CDR2 YFSETQ. The CDR3 sequence is 16 residues long. Trimming cost V 4 bases and J 4 bases, with 18 bases left between them. The CDR3 bases are TGCGCCAGCAGCCTCTCGGGCGGGGGCTCAGGAAACACCATATATTTT. Translated, it gives CASSLSGGGSGNTIYF.

This clone showed up just a few times. The chain joins TRBV11-3 to TRBJ2-1; TRBD2 matches 7 bases. This CDR3 spans 14 amino acids. The germline V gene encodes CDR1 SGHNT and CDR2 YENEEA. J lost 6 bases, V lost 5 bases, and 7 bases had no gene match. CDR3 DNA sequence: TGTGCCAGCAGCCCACTGGGGACTACCAATGAGCAGTTCTTC. Translated: CASSPLGTTNEQFF.

This clone has only a few counts. The rearrangement links TRBV14 to TRBJ1-4; a weak D match, TRBD1 (5 bases). The CDR3 length is 15 residues. Trimming took 1 base from V and 10 from J, leaving 16 bases between them. In germline, CDR1 is SGHDN, CDR2 FVKESK. This CDR3 reads CASSQVAGKGRKLFF. The CDR3, as DNA: TGTGCCAGCAGCCAAGTGGCAGGGAAAGGTAGAAAACTGTTTTTT.

This chain links TRBV12-3 or TRBV12-4 with TRBJ1-5; D gene uncertain. V was trimmed by 3 bases and J by 4 bases, leaving 7 bases between them. This CDR3 comprises 13 residues. The CDR3 loop reads CASSLSGNQPQHF. The CDR3 bases are TGTGCCAGCAGTTTGTCGGGGAATCAGCCCCAGCATTTT.

On this clone: Other DNA sequences in this specimen translate into the identical CDR3. This chain joins TRBV12-3 or TRBV12-4 and TRBJ2-5; 7 bases match TRBD1. The CDR3 has 12 residues. Germline trimming cut 8 bases from V and 3 bases from J; bases unmatched to any gene: 3. The CDR3 protein is CASGRGKETQYF. Here the CDR3 DNA reads TGTGCCAGCGGCAGGGGGAAAGAGACCCAGTACTTC.